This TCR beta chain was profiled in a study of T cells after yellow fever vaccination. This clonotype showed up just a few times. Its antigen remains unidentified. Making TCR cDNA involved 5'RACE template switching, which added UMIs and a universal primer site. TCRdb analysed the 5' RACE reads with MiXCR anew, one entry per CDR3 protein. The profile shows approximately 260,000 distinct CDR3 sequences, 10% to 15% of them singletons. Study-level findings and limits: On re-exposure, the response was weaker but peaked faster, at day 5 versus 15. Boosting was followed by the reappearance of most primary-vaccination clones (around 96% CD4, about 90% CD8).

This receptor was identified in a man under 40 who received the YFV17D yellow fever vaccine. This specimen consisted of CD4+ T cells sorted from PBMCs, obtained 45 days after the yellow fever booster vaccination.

Here the CDR3 DNA reads TGCAGTGCACGGGGACTAGGAGGAGCCGGGGAGCTGTTTTTT. As protein: CSARGLGGAGELFF. This chain joins TRBV20-1 and TRBJ2-2, with 8 bases fitting TRBD2. Trimming removed 6 bases from V and 6 bases from J; junction bases left unmatched: 9. The CDR3 spans 14 residues. Germline-derived CDR1 and CDR2 are DFQATT and SNEGSKA (reference sequence).